This record covers a single T cell receptor beta chain. The antigen is undetermined. Germline CDR1 and CDR2: MGHRA and YSYEKL. The CDR3 is made up of 12 amino acids. V was shortened by 1 base and J by 14 bases, with 9 bases between the two germline ends. The data were taken from a study of vaccination and CD4 T cells after COVID-19. The Oncomine TCR Beta short-read assay sequenced DNA from cultured CD4+ T cells. Each CDR3 protein is one row after TCRdb ran MiXCR on the PCR reads. The sample contains around 20,000 distinct CDR3 sequences, around half of which appear only once. Treatment indicated: roughly 10-day PBMC culture with coronavirus spike peptide pools or control peptides (ViraFEST assay). Cells were cultured for about nine days, and then CD4+ T cells were isolated by negative selection.

V is TRBV4-1 and J is TRBJ1-6; D perhaps matches TRBD1 (5 bases). The sequence came from a human donor who had recovered from COVID-19. The starting material was CD4+ T cells from blood, cultured in vitro, obtained before SARS-CoV-2 vaccination. The CDR3 reads CASSQVGVTLHF. The CDR3 DNA follows: TGCGCCAGCAGCCAAGTGGGGGTAACCCTCCACTTT.